This T cell receptor (beta chain) was recorded in a study of blood T cell repertoires in COVID-19. In the study overall: Sources were T cells, B-cell-depleted T cells, or PBMCs; the material itself was cDNA or gDNA.

Per the original data handling: Quantification of nucleated cells was approximated via reference gene primer amplification. The assay was immunoSEQ multiplex PCR, and TCRdb's table has in-frame clones only and misses some. V and J calls and clone size come straight from that table; D and trimming were deduced from the DNA. The table records a few hundred thousand clones, 65% to 85% of them present only once. CDR1 LGHNT and CDR2 FRNRAP come from the germline V gene. With 0 bases clipped from V and 2 bases from J, the junction kept 11 bases outside the gene matches. The length of the CDR3 is 18 residues.

This TCR was recovered from a woman aged 50 to 65 with acute or convalescent COVID-19. Material: peripheral blood. The chain recombines TRBV12-5 with TRBJ2-3; 7 nucleotides line up with TRBD2. The CDR3, as DNA: TGTGCTAGTGGTTTGGTACGGGTAGCGGGTTCCCTCACAGATACGCAGTATTTT. It is translated as CASGLVRVAGSLTDTQYF.